The 6 T cell receptor beta chains below were found in one sample sequenced in a study of regulatory T cells in long-lasting Graves disease. Indicated time point: newly diagnosed GD, antithyroid drugs for less than 3 months. The authors made the TCR library using RNA they extracted from PBMCs. Libraries of TCR beta came from iRepertoire HTBI primers plus Arm-PCR of CDR3 regions. TCRdb recomputed calls from the multiplex PCR reads with MiXCR, one row per CDR3 protein. This sample has more than 300,000 distinct CDR3 sequences; roughly 15% occur once, and the top ten carry around 20%. The sample was also reused in another study, on T cells in Graves' hyperthyroidism and ophthalmopathy.

Here the sequenced sample was peripheral blood mononuclear cells (PBMCs), taken at new diagnosis, from a patient treated with antithyroid drugs. The origin of the receptors is a woman aged 18-35 years with Graves disease.

The chain carries TRBV5-6 and TRBJ2-2; D gene unclear. V gave up 3 bases and J gave up 0 bases, with 9 bases separating them. Germline V gene sequence: CDR1 SGHDT, CDR2 YYEEEE. CDR3 length: 15 residues. CDR3: CASSSEQANTGELFF. The DNA of the CDR3 is TGTGCCAGCAGCTCGGAGCAGGCGAACACCGGGGAGCTGTTTTTT.

Turning to this clonotype: A far larger clone is only one base removed, so a read error is likely. The chain combines TRBV10-3 with TRBJ2-7; D is tentatively TRBD1 or TRBD2 (5 bases each). The CDR3 has 16 residues. Germline CDR1 reads ENHRY; CDR2 reads SYGVKD. Trimming took off 3 bases at V and 5 bases at J, with 20 bases between the two ends. CDR3 nucleotides: TGTGCCATCAGTGAAGAGGTCTGGGAGAAAGGGGACGAGCAGTACTTC. It specifies CAISEEVWEKGDEQYF.

This clonotype has more than one count but fewer than ten. The chain has TRBV11-3 and TRBJ1-5, with D unclear. Germline CDR1 SGHNT, CDR2 YENEEA. Trimming shortened V by 2 bases and J by 2 bases, and 7 bases separated the two germline ends. The CDR3 is 14 residues long. The CDR3, as DNA: TGTGCCAGCAGCTTAAAGGGAGGCAATCAGCCCCAGCATTTT. Translation: CASSLKGGNQPQHF.

V is TRBV19 and J is TRBJ1-5; 7 bases line up with TRBD1. The CDR3 extends over 16 amino acids. Trimming at V came to 7 bases and at J to 0 bases, leaving 9 bases not matched to a gene. CDR1 and CDR2 from the germline V gene are LNHDA and SQIVND (reference sequence). The CDR3 coding sequence is TGTGCCAGTAACCCGGGACAGCCTTATAGCAATCAGCCCCAGCATTTT. Amino acid sequence: CASNPGQPYSNQPQHF.

This clonotype was seen repeatedly, ten times or more. The chain links TRBV27 to TRBJ2-3, with D tentatively TRBD2 (5 bases). V was shortened by 3 bases and J by 6 bases, with 10 bases between the two germline ends. Looked up from germline, CDR1 is MNHEY and CDR2 is SMNVEV (reference sequence). There are 13 residues in the CDR3. In DNA form, the CDR3 reads TGTGCCAGCAGTTTGAGGGAACAGGATACGCAGTATTTT. Translation gives CASSLREQDTQYF.

This clonotype was seen at least ten times. The chain links TRBV20-1 to TRBJ2-3, with D unresolved. CDR3 size: 15 residues. V lost 5 bases to trimming and J lost 5 bases, with 20 bases between them. In germline, CDR1 is DFQATT, CDR2 SNEGSKA (reference sequence). The CDR3 DNA reads as TGCAGTGCTTTCAAGCTTCGAGTTCACATAGATACGCAGTATTTT. As protein: CSAFKLRVHIDTQYF.